This TCR beta chain was recovered during a study of PD-L1 blockade in urothelial cancer. The table came from immunoSEQ multiplex PCR; TCRdb's copy has only in-frame clones and leaves some out. Of over 50,000 clones detected, 70% to 90% appear once; the ten largest clones hold roughly 2.9%. V lost 4 bases and J 0 bases, leaving 7 bases between the germline ends. The germline gives CDR1 SGHRS, CDR2 YFSETQ. This CDR3 is built from 13 residues. This chain uses TRBV5-1 with TRBJ1-1; D ambiguous. The specimen was PBMCs, collected around atezolizumab (anti-PD-L1) treatment. The sequence came from a middle-aged man with urothelial cancer. The CDR3 nucleotides are TGCGCCAGCAGCCCCCGTCTGAACACTGAAGCTTTCTTT. Protein: CASSPRLNTEAFF.